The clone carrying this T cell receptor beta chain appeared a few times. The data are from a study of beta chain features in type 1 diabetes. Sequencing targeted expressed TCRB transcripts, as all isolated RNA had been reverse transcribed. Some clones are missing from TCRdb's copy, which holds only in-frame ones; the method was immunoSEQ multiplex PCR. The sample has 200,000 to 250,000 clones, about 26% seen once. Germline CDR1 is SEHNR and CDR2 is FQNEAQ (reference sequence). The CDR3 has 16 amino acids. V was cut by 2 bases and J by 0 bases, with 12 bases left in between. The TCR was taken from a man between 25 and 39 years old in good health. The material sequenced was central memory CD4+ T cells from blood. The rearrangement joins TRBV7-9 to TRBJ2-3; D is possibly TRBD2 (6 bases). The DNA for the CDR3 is TGTGCCAGCAGCTTAACCAGCGGGCGGAGCACAGATACGCAGTATTTT. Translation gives CASSLTSGRSTDTQYF.